These T cell receptor beta chains were read from a single sample in a study of cytomegalovirus exposure and HLA in healthy donors. Produced via immunoSEQ multiplex PCR; TCRdb's table is partial and in-frame only. The data contain 140,000 to 150,000 clones, around 9.7% of them singletons. The source material was PBMCs. The receptors shown here come from a man in his fifties or sixties in good health and CMV-seronegative. Each CDR3 is given with its conserved first and last residue. A D gene is named only where the DNA matches it firmly. A clone size is listed for some rows: how often the clone was seen (once, few, many), or a class if it is expanded.

CASSYEGFGTEAFF	TGTGCCAGCAGTTACGAGGGTTTCGGCACTGAAGCTTTCTTT	TRBV6-6	TRBJ1-1	NA	few
CASSLGEGGYGYTF	TGCGCCAGCAGCTTGGGAGAGGGCGGGTATGGCTACACCTTC	TRBV5-1	TRBJ1-2	NA	few
CASSFTGIRSYNEQFF	TGTGCCAGCAGCTTTACAGGGATACGGTCCTACAATGAGCAGTTCTTC	TRBV5-6	TRBJ2-1	NA	NA
CASMEGRTGANVLTF	TGTGCCAGTATGGAGGGCCGCACTGGGGCCAACGTCCTGACTTTC	TRBV19	TRBJ2-6	NA	NA
CASRSGDLSFYEQYF	TGCGCCAGCAGATCGGGGGACCTTTCTTTCTACGAGCAGTACTTC	TRBV5-1	TRBJ2-7	NA	few
CASSPPGGGSSEQYF	TGTGCCAGCTCACCACCGGGGGGAGGGTCCTCCGAGCAGTACTTC	TRBV18	TRBJ2-7	TRBD2	few
CASSFNLRQLQHF	TGTGCCAGCAGCTTCAACCTTCGACAGCTCCAGCATTTT	TRBV6-1	TRBJ1-5	NA	NA
CASRDRGYNEQFF	TGTGCCAGCAGGGACAGGGGATACAATGAGCAGTTCTTC	TRBV2	TRBJ2-1	TRBD1	NA
CASSPAPTGYYSNQPQHF	TGTGCCAGCAGCCCGGCCCCGACAGGTTATTATAGCAATCAGCCCCAGCATTTT	TRBV27	TRBJ1-5	NA	NA
CASSYESSGYYEQYF	TGTGCCAGCAGTTACGAATCTAGCGGCTACTACGAGCAGTACTTC	TRBV6-5	TRBJ2-7	TRBD2	NA
CASSQDPLAAIPDTQYF	TGTGCCAGCAGCCAAGATCCGCTAGCAGCCATTCCAGATACGCAGTATTTT	TRBV14	TRBJ2-3	NA	few
CASTGGQGNTEAFF	TGTGCCAGTACGGGGGGACAGGGGAACACTGAAGCTTTCTTT	TRBV19	TRBJ1-1	TRBD1	NA
CASRRTGANTGELFF	TGTGCCAGCAGGCGGACAGGGGCGAACACCGGGGAGCTGTTTTTT	TRBV11-2	TRBJ2-2	TRBD1	NA
CASIPSAGQDYEQYF	TGCGCCAGCATACCCTCAGCGGGACAAGATTACGAGCAGTACTTC	TRBV10-1	TRBJ2-7	NA	few
CASSPNTGLSYEQYF	TGTGCCAGCAGTCCAAACACAGGCCTCTCCTACGAGCAGTACTTC	TRBV27	TRBJ2-7	NA	few
CASSSNPTSGGQYF	TGTGCCAGCAGCTCGAACCCTACTAGCGGCGGGCAGTACTTC	TRBV7-9	TRBJ2-7	TRBD2	NA
CASSPNPGGASQPQHF	TGCGCCAGCAGCCCAAACCCAGGGGGCGCAAGTCAGCCCCAGCATTTT	TRBV4-1	TRBJ1-5	TRBD1	few
CASTEGRGADTQYF	TGTGCCAGCACGGAGGGCCGGGGAGCAGATACGCAGTATTTT	TRBV6-5	TRBJ2-3	NA	few
CASSLVWGRSGLQKGNEQFF	TGTGCCAGCAGCTTAGTTTGGGGACGAAGCGGGTTACAAAAGGGGAATGAGCAGTTCTTC	TRBV7-8	TRBJ2-1	NA	NA
CASTTQGQRNTEAFF	TGTGCCAGCACCACCCAGGGACAGAGAAACACTGAAGCTTTCTTT	TRBV6-5	TRBJ1-1	TRBD1	few
CASSFGAYEQYF	TGTGCCAGCAGCTTCGGGGCCTACGAGCAGTACTTC	TRBV5-4	TRBJ2-7	NA	NA
CASSFQGGNTEAFF	TGTGCCAGCAGCTTCCAGGGGGGGAACACTGAAGCTTTCTTT	TRBV5-4	TRBJ1-1	TRBD1	NA
CASSPTGGVYGYTF	TGTGCCAGCAGCCCGACAGGGGGCGTCTATGGCTACACCTTC	TRBV11-2	TRBJ1-2	TRBD1	NA
CSVEIGGNTGELFF	TGCAGCGTTGAGATCGGAGGGAACACCGGGGAGCTGTTTTTT	TRBV29-1	TRBJ2-2	NA	NA
CASSLKRGTKTEAFF	TGTGCCAGCAGTCTGAAAAGGGGAACGAAAACTGAAGCTTTCTTT	TRBV27	TRBJ1-1	NA	NA
CSVVGGWAGYEQYF	TGCAGCGTTGTGGGGGGGTGGGCCGGCTACGAGCAGTACTTC	TRBV29-1	TRBJ2-7	TRBD2	few
CASSRTGETQYF	TGTGCCAGCAGTCGGACAGGAGAGACCCAGTACTTC	TRBV7-9	TRBJ2-5	TRBD1	NA